This TCR beta chain was retrieved from a study of blood T cell repertoires in COVID-19. Across the whole study: The analysed material was cDNA or gDNA that came from T cells, B-cell-depleted T cells, or PBMCs.

In the original analysis: How many nucleated cells were present was estimated from reference gene primer amplification. Clones were sequenced by immunoSEQ multiplex PCR, and TCRdb holds only the in-frame ones, with some missing. The V and J calls and clone size come from that table; D and trimming were worked out from the DNA. The table includes roughly 200,000 clones, 89% detected once. Individuals drawn from 24 US areas were about 18 to 89 years old. Cohort placement rested on clinical history that participants reported themselves. The CDR3 is 11 residues long. Trimming shortened V by 7 bases and J by 4 bases, and 4 bases separated the two germline ends. Germline CDR1 reads SEHNR; CDR2 reads FQNEAQ (reference sequence).

The sequencing sample was made of PBMCs or T cells enriched from blood (not recorded which). This clonotype was obtained from a woman aged 40 to 50 with acute COVID-19. V is TRBV7-9 and J is TRBJ2-2; D remains ambiguous. In DNA, the CDR3 is TGTGCCAGCATCAGCACCGGGGAGCTGTTTTTT. This encodes CASISTGELFF.